The 20 T cell receptor beta chains below come from one sample, sequenced in a study of blood T cell repertoires in COVID-19. Sequencing was performed with immunoSEQ multiplex PCR; in TCRdb, only in-frame clones are kept and a portion is missing. The sample lists more than 300,000 clones, more than 85% occurring once. The sequencing input was PBMCs or T cells enriched from blood (not recorded which). These receptors came from a young woman who had been exposed to COVID-19.

The V gene is TRBV7-9, the J gene TRBJ1-4, with 7 bases aligning to TRBD1. Germline lookup yields CDR1 SEHNR and CDR2 FQNEAQ (reference sequence). The CDR3 extends over 14 amino acids. The ends lost 6 bases at V and 3 bases at J; junction bases unmatched: 4. The CDR3 here is CASSPQGANEKLFF. CDR3 in DNA: TGTGCCAGCAGTCCCCAGGGGGCTAATGAAAAACTGTTTTTT.

The chain employs TRBV12-5 and TRBJ1-4; tentatively, D is TRBD1 (5 bases). The germline CDR1 and CDR2 sequences are LGHNT and FRNRAP. This CDR3 is built from 17 residues. Trimming stripped 7 bases from V and 0 bases from J, with 18 bases between. CDR3 coding DNA: TGTGCTAGTGCCCGGGGGATAGCCCTTGCAACTAATGAAAAACTGTTTTTT. This sequence encodes CASARGIALATNEKLFF.

The rearrangement joins TRBV4-2 to TRBJ2-1; 8 bases fit TRBD2. Germline lookup yields CDR1 LGHNA and CDR2 YNFKEQ. Trimming removed 1 base from V and 7 bases from J; junction bases left unmatched: 6. CDR3 size: 15 residues. The CDR3 loop reads CASSQGLAGGNEQFF. CDR3 sequence (DNA): TGTGCCAGCAGCCAAGGGCTAGCGGGTGGAAATGAGCAGTTCTTC.

As concerns this clone: An end of the junction does not agree with germline; a read error may underlie this. V and J are TRBV19 and TRBJ2-7, with TRBD2 matching over 9 bases. The CDR3 contains 15 residues. Germline CDR1 reads LNHDA; CDR2 reads SQIVND (reference sequence). The CDR3 is CARSGGGGASYEQYF. Here the CDR3 DNA reads TGTGCCCGTAGTGGGGGCGGGGGGGCTAGCTACGAGCAGTACTTC.

V and J are TRBV21-1 and TRBJ2-3; no check of the table's D call, TRBD1, against the DNA was made. TRBV21-1 represents a pseudogene. This CDR3 has 20 residues. The CDR3: CASSKDKGQSSFGLTDTQYF. The DNA of the CDR3 is TGTGCCAGCAGCAAAGACAAGGGACAGAGTTCCTTCGGCCTTACAGATACGCAGTATTTT.

This rearrangement joins TRBV11-2 to TRBJ2-3, with TRBD1 as a possible D gene (6 bases). The germline V and J ends were trimmed by 5 bases and 2 bases, with 14 bases remaining between them. The CDR3 spans 15 residues. CDR1 and CDR2 from the germline V gene are SGHAT and FQNNGV. This CDR3 reads CASSRRGEDTDTQYF. The CDR3 DNA follows: TGTGCCAGCAGCCGCAGGGGAGAAGACACAGATACGCAGTATTTT.

The J gene is TRBJ1-3, the V gene TRBV9; the match to TRBD1 covers 7 bases. The CDR3 has 16 amino acids. Germline values: CDR1 SGDLS, CDR2 YYNGEE. V gave up 7 bases and J gave up 1 base; unmatched junction bases: 11. The CDR3 sequence: CASSDSGGLSGNTIYF. Written as DNA, the CDR3 is TGTGCCAGCTCGGACTCAGGGGGTTTATCTGGAAACACCATATATTTT. The whole variable domain, filled in from reference TRBV9 and TRBJ1-3, reads DSGVTQTPKHLITATGQRVTLRCSPRSGDLSVYWYQQSLDQGLQFLIQYYNGEERAKGNILERFSAQQFPDLHSELNLSSLELGDSALYFCASSDSGGLSGNTIYFGEGSWLTVV.

The chain recombines TRBV7-2 with TRBJ2-7; 10 bases are shared with TRBD2. CDR3 length: 13 residues. V was clipped by 4 bases and J by 7 bases; unmatched bases: 4. The V gene's germline CDR1 is SGHTA and CDR2 FQGNSA. CDR3 nucleotides: TGTGCCAGCAGCTCCTGGACTAGCGGAGAGCAGTACTTC. It codes for CASSSWTSGEQYF.

On this clone: The same CDR3 also results from other DNA sequences found in this sample. The rearrangement joins TRBV6-5 to TRBJ1-4; 9 bases are a match to TRBD1. The V gene's germline CDR1 is MNHEY and CDR2 SVGAGI. The CDR3 covers 15 residues. With 3 bases clipped from V and 8 bases from J, the junction kept 7 bases outside the gene matches. The CDR3 region is CASSYSGQGGEKLFF. CDR3 nucleotide sequence: TGTGCCAGCAGTTATTCGGGACAGGGAGGGGAAAAACTGTTTTTT.

The rearrangement uses TRBV15 and TRBJ1-2; TRBD1 is a possible D gene (5 bases). Germline V CDR1 and CDR2: LNHNV, YYDKDF (reference sequence). The V and J ends lost 7 bases and 10 bases respectively, with 16 bases between them. The length of the CDR3 is 12 residues. CDR3 in DNA: TGTGCCACCAAAATCCCGGGCGGGGCCTACACCTTC. Residues: CATKIPGGAYTF.

This clone was detected only once. The chain uses TRBV6-2 or TRBV6-3 and TRBJ2-4; 8 nucleotides line up with TRBD2. The CDR3 spans 19 residues. V was clipped by 3 bases and J by 1 base; unmatched bases: 14. CDR1 MNHEY and CDR2 SVGEGT come from the germline V gene. The CDR3 DNA is TGTGCCAGCAGTTATTTACTAGCGGCTTCAAAGATGGCCAAAAACATTCAGTACTTC. Its protein product is CASSYLLAASKMAKNIQYF.

This clone was observed a single time. The chain joins TRBV18 to TRBJ1-1; possible D gene TRBD1, 5 bases. This CDR3 spans 14 amino acids. V lost 3 bases and J lost 8, with 16 bases in between. Germline CDR1 KGHSH, CDR2 LQKENI. The CDR3 spells CASSPDSGRGEAFF. The CDR3, as DNA: TGTGCCAGCTCACCGGATTCGGGGAGGGGAGAAGCTTTCTTT.

The rearrangement links TRBV20-1 to TRBJ2-7, with TRBD2 matching 7 bases. Germline V CDR1 and CDR2: DFQATT, SNEGSKA (reference sequence). The CDR3 extends over 12 amino acids. V was pared by 3 bases and J by 4 bases, with 3 bases of the junction left unmatched. Written as DNA, the CDR3 is TGCAGTGCTAGTGGGGGACTATACGAGCAGTACTTC. Its protein product is CSASGGLYEQYF.

The count of this clone is one. The chain links TRBV7-2 to TRBJ2-3, with 9 bases fitting TRBD2. This CDR3 contains 16 residues. Germline V gene lookup returns CDR1 SGHTA and CDR2 FQGNSA. Losses at the gene ends were 1 base for V and 1 base for J; bases not matched to a gene: 3. The CDR3 region has the DNA TGTGCCAGCAGCTTAGTTGCGGGGGGGCGCACAGATACGCAGTATTTT. This encodes CASSLVAGGRTDTQYF.

The count of this clone is one. The chain has TRBV12-5 and TRBJ1-2; 9 bases line up with TRBD1. Germline assignment: CDR1 LGHNT and CDR2 FRNRAP. V lost 4 bases to trimming and J lost 7 bases; unmatched junction nucleotides: 10. The CDR3 extends over 15 amino acids. This chain's CDR3 is CASGWGTGPFSGYTF. DNA for the CDR3: TGTGCTAGTGGTTGGGGGACAGGGCCTTTCTCTGGCTACACCTTC. The full variable domain, with the rest looked up from reference TRBV12-5 and TRBJ1-2, is DARVTQTPRHKVTEMGQEVTMRCQPILGHNTVFWYRQTMMQGLELLAYFRNRAPLDDSGMPKDRFSAEMPDATLATLKIQPSEPRDSAVYFCASGWGTGPFSGYTFGSGTRLTVV.

This sequence joins TRBV2 and TRBJ2-2; TRBD1 aligns across 7 bases. Trimming cost V 9 bases and J 2 bases; bases outside gene matches: 6. Germline loops: CDR1 SNHLY, CDR2 FYNNEI. This CDR3 comprises 14 residues. CDR3 bases: TGTGCCAGAGGGACAGACAAAAACACCGGGGAGCTGTTTTTT. It yields the protein CARGTDKNTGELFF.

V gene TRBV20-1 combines with J gene TRBJ2-7; TRBD2 matches 11 bases. CDR3 size: 15 residues. After removal of 3 bases from V and 0 bases from J, the junction contained 4 bases not matched to a gene. Germline V lookup: CDR1 DFQATT, CDR2 SNEGSKA (reference sequence). Written as DNA, the CDR3 is TGCAGTGCTAGTGGGACTAGCGGAAACTCCTACGAGCAGTACTTC. It codes for CSASGTSGNSYEQYF.

V gene TRBV9 combines with J gene TRBJ1-1, with 7 bases that match TRBD1. Germline CDR1 SGDLS, CDR2 YYNGEE. The CDR3 covers 16 residues. With 3 bases clipped from V and 1 base from J, the junction kept 9 bases outside the gene matches. The CDR3 sequence is CASSEGALTTNTEAFF. CDR3 nucleotide sequence: TGTGCCAGCAGCGAGGGGGCCCTGACGACGAACACTGAAGCTTTCTTT.

The chain has TRBV15 and TRBJ2-7; the D gene is possibly TRBD1 (6 bases). Between the trimmed V and J ends, which lost 1 base and 2 bases, there was a span of 9 bases. From germline, CDR1 is LNHNV and CDR2 YYDKDF (reference sequence). This CDR3 comprises 14 residues. The CDR3 protein is CATSRGGTTYEQYF. DNA for the CDR3: TGTGCCACCAGCAGAGGAGGGACAACCTACGAGCAGTACTTC.

This clone came up a few times. This chain links TRBV2 with TRBJ1-1, with D perhaps TRBD1 (5 bases). CDR3 length: 13 residues. Germline CDR1 reads SNHLY; CDR2 reads FYNNEI. Trimming removed 8 bases at V and 4 bases at J, with 14 bases between. The CDR3 DNA sequence: TGTGCCAGCGGGCGGGGGGAGGTCACTGAAGCTTTCTTT. Translated, it gives CASGRGEVTEAFF.